The rows below give T cell receptor beta chains drawn from one sample of a study of human T cells and chemical hapten exposure. Using its own MiXCR run on the RACE reads, TCRdb lists one record per CDR3 protein. Of 75,000 to 100,000 distinct CDR3 sequences in the sample, about 8.8% are singletons; the top ten hold 2.9%. The sequenced material came from whole blood. These receptors came from a female donor in good health. Some clones in this sample may be carry-over from other donors' samples. The CDR3 runs from the conserved cysteine through the conserved F or W. Each record gives: V gene, D gene, clone size, J gene, CDR3 DNA, CDR3 protein. A D gene is named only where the DNA matches it firmly. A clone size is listed for some rows: how often the clone was seen (once, few, many), or a class if it is expanded.

>TRBV9|.|few|TRBJ1-5
TGTGCCAGCAGCTACAGTGCGGGTAGCAATCAGCCCCAGCATTTT
CASSYSAGSNQPQHF
>TRBV12-3/TRBV12-4|.|few|TRBJ2-7
TGTGCCAGCAGTTTAGTTGGTATCAGCTCCTACGAGCAGTACTTC
CASSLVGISSYEQYF
>TRBV29-1|.|.|TRBJ1-2
TGCAGCGGGTCTGGCGGGGCCTATGGCTACACCTTC
CSGSGGAYGYTF
>TRBV25-1|.|few|TRBJ1-1
TGTGCCAGCAGTGCGTTTACAGGGACAGCTTTCTTT
CASSAFTGTAFF
>TRBV25-1|TRBD2|few|TRBJ2-1
TGTGCCAGCAGTGAGTTCAGCGGGACTAGCGATGATTCCGATGAGCAGTTCTTC
CASSEFSGTSDDSDEQFF
>TRBV7-9|TRBD1|few|TRBJ1-5
TGTGCCAGCAGCTTATCGACAGGGAATCAGCCCCAGCATTTT
CASSLSTGNQPQHF
>TRBV19|.|few|TRBJ2-2
TGTGCCAGTAGTATCTGGGCTAGCAACACCGGGGAGCTGTTTTTT
CASSIWASNTGELFF
>TRBV20-1|TRBD1|few|TRBJ1-5
TGCAGTGCTAGGGAGGAAGGAGGGGGCCATAGCAATCAGCCCCAGCATTTT
CSAREEGGGHSNQPQHF
>TRBV12-3/TRBV12-4|.|few|TRBJ2-1
TGTGCCAGCAGTCCTGAGGAGTTGGCCTACAATGAGCAGTTCTTC
CASSPEELAYNEQFF
>TRBV3-1|.|few|TRBJ2-1
TGTGCCAGCAGCCCCGACCCGAGCTCCTACAATGAGCAGTTCTTC
CASSPDPSSYNEQFF
>TRBV6-2/TRBV6-3|.|.|TRBJ2-3
TGTGCCAGCAGTTACTCGACGGGGGTAGACGAAGATACGCAGTATTTT
CASSYSTGVDEDTQYF
>TRBV30|.|.|TRBJ2-4
TGTGCCTGGAGTGGGGGTACCAGCCTAAACATTCAGTACTTC
CAWSGGTSLNIQYF
>TRBV27|.|.|TRBJ1-6
TGTGCCAGCGGGGGTAACAGCAGATATAATTCACCCCTCCACTTT
CASGGNSRYNSPLHF
>TRBV20-1|TRBD2|many|TRBJ2-1
TGCAGTTTAGCGGGCTACAATGAGCAGTTCTTC
CSLAGYNEQFF
>TRBV6-4|TRBD2|many|TRBJ2-3
TGTGCCAGCAGTGAGACTAGCGGGAGGGCCACAGATACGCAGTATTTT
CASSETSGRATDTQYF
>TRBV6-5|.|.|TRBJ1-1
TGTGCCAGCCGTAGGGCGGGGGGCACTGAAGCTTTCTTT
CASRRAGGTEAFF
>TRBV7-3|TRBD2|few|TRBJ2-7
TGTGCCAGCAGCTCCCTAGCGGGTACAGGGGAGCAGTACTTC
CASSSLAGTGEQYF
>TRBV5-1|.|.|TRBJ2-5
TGCGCCAGCACCGGGGGAGCAGAGACCCAGTACTTC
CASTGGAETQYF
>TRBV12-3/TRBV12-4|.|many|TRBJ1-1
TGTGCCAGCAGTTTCGACGACCCCAGGGCGAACACTGAAGCTTTCTTT
CASSFDDPRANTEAFF
>TRBV27|.|.|TRBJ2-3
TGTGCCAGCAGTTTAATCCGTACCACAGATACGCAGTATTTT
CASSLIRTTDTQYF
>TRBV25-1|.|few|TRBJ2-2
TGTGCCAGCAGTAATCCAGGGGTGAACACCGGGGAGCTGTTTTTT
CASSNPGVNTGELFF
>TRBV7-9|.|.|TRBJ2-3
TGTGCCAGCAGCTTATCACAGAAAGATACGCAGTATTTT
CASSLSQKDTQYF
>TRBV29-1|.|many|TRBJ2-2
TGCAGCGTTGGGGGGTTCCACACCGGGGAGCTGTTTTTT
CSVGGFHTGELFF
>TRBV28|.|.|TRBJ1-1
TGTGCCAGCAGTTCTGGCCCTTCGTGGGACACTGAAGCTTTCTTT
CASSSGPSWDTEAFF
>TRBV20-1|TRBD1|.|TRBJ1-3
TGCAGTGGTCGAGACAGGGGCTTTGGAAACACCATATATTTT
CSGRDRGFGNTIYF
>TRBV4-2|TRBD2|.|TRBJ2-7
TGTGCCAGCAGCCAAGAGAATGCGGGAGGATTCGAGGAGCAGTACTTC
CASSQENAGGFEEQYF
>TRBV3-1|.|few|TRBJ2-1
TGTGCCAGCAGCCAAGATTGGGGTGAGCAGTTCTTC
CASSQDWGEQFF
>TRBV6-5|.|few|TRBJ2-5
TGTGCCAGCAGGCCCGGATCGGGGGAAGAGACCCAGTACTTC
CASRPGSGEETQYF
>TRBV7-2|TRBD1|many|TRBJ1-5
TGTGCCAGCAGCCGTAATACAGGGGGACAGCCCCAGCATTTT
CASSRNTGGQPQHF
>TRBV5-1|.|.|TRBJ2-6
TGCGCCAGCAGCTTCTTAGGGGCCAACGTCCTGACTTTC
CASSFLGANVLTF
>TRBV28|TRBD1|many|TRBJ2-7
TGTGCCAGCAGTCCGAGGGACAGGGTGGAGTACGAGCAGTACTTC
CASSPRDRVEYEQYF
>TRBV2|.|.|TRBJ1-5
TGTGCCAGCAGTGAAGCGGTAGGGAGGGGTCAGCCCCAGCATTTT
CASSEAVGRGQPQHF
>TRBV28|.|.|TRBJ2-5
TGTGCCAGCAGTTTATTTGGCGGGACGTACCAAGAGACCCAGTACTTC
CASSLFGGTYQETQYF
>TRBV4-1|.|.|TRBJ2-1
TGCGCCAGCAGCCAAGTCCAGGGGATATACAATGAGCAGTTCTTC
CASSQVQGIYNEQFF
>TRBV5-1|TRBD1|.|TRBJ1-1
TGCGCCAGCAGCTTGCCCCGGACAGGGGTTGACACTGAAGCTTTCTTT
CASSLPRTGVDTEAFF
>TRBV2|.|.|TRBJ1-3
TGTGCCAGCAGTGAGTATCCGCTGACGACCTCTGGAAACACCATATATTTT
CASSEYPLTTSGNTIYF
>TRBV28|.|few|TRBJ1-1
TGTGCCAGCACCCCCGGCGTAAGGGGTTGGGGCGGCACTGAAGCTTTCTTT
CASTPGVRGWGGTEAFF
>TRBV14|TRBD1|many|TRBJ1-2
TGTGCCAGCAGCTCCGGGACAGCTTATGGCTACACCTTC
CASSSGTAYGYTF
>TRBV6-2/TRBV6-3|TRBD1|few|TRBJ2-5
TGTGCCAGCAGTACAGGACAGGGGGTCCGCCAAGAGACCCAGTACTTC
CASSTGQGVRQETQYF